This T cell receptor (beta chain) is drawn from a study of metastatic and nonmetastatic thyroid tumors. Study-level background: Thyroid patients, malignant and benign, had repertoires compared across blood and tumor or nodule tissue. Notes on the study in general: Reportedly, malignant thyroid tumors had significantly higher TCR beta diversity than benign nodules, in blood and tumor.

Details on this clone: Its antigen is still unknown.

TCRdb re-called the PCR reads with MiXCR. The sample lists several thousand clones; approximately 31% were seen once. All patients reached thyroid surgery having received no treatment beforehand. Germline CDR1 reads DFQATT; CDR2 reads SNEGSKA (reference sequence). The length of the CDR3 is 13 residues. J was trimmed by 4 bases and V by 4 bases; bases with no gene match: 6. The TCR sequence derives from a female donor with papillary thyroid cancer or a benign thyroid nodule (not recorded which). Some clones in this sample may be carry-over from other donors' samples. The material sequenced was adjacent normal tissue. V gene TRBV20-1 combines with J gene TRBJ2-7; 8 nucleotides line up with TRBD2. The CDR3 nucleotides are TGCAGTGCTATGAGCGGGAGTAGTTACGAGCAGTACTTC. This encodes CSAMSGSSYEQYF.